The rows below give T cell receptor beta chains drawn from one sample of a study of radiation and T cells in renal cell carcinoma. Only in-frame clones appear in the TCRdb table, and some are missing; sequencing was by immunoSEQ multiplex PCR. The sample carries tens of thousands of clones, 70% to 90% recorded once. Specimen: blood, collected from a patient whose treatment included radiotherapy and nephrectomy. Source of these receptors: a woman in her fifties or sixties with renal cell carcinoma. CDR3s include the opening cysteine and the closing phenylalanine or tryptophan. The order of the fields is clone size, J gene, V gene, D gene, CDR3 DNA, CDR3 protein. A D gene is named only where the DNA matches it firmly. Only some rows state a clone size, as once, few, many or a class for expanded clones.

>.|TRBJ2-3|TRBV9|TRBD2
TGCGGGGGGACCTATAGCACAGATACGCAGTATTTT
CGGTYSTDTQYF
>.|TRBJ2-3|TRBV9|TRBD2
TGTGCCTCAGGACTAGCGGGAGGGGTAGGTACAGATACGCAGTATTTT
CASGLAGGVGTDTQYF
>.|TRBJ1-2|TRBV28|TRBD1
TGTGCCAGCAGTTCAGGACAGGGCTTCTATGGCTACACCTTC
CASSSGQGFYGYTF
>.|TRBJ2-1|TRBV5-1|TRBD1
TGCGCCAGCAGCTCGGACAGGGTTTACAATGAGCAGTTCTTC
CASSSDRVYNEQFF
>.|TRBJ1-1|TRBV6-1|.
TGTGCCAGCAGTGTTGGCCCAACTCGGACAGCGGAAGCTTTCTTT
CASSVGPTRTAEAFF
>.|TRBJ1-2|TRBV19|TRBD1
TGTGCCAGTAGTCCTGGGACAGGATCCCTCTTC
CASSPGTGSLF
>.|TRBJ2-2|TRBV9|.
TGTGCCAGCAGCGTAGGTGTGCCGGGGGCAAACACCGGGGAGCTGTTTTTT
CASSVGVPGANTGELFF
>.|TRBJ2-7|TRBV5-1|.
TGCGCCAGCAGTGTTTATGTGGGGGCCACCTACGAGCAGTACTTC
CASSVYVGATYEQYF
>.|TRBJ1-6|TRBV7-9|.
TGTGCCAGCAGCTTTCCCCCTGGAAATTCACCCCTCCACTTT
CASSFPPGNSPLHF
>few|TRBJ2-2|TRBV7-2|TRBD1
TGTGCCAGCAGCTTGACAGGGACCGGGGAGCTGTTTTTT
CASSLTGTGELFF
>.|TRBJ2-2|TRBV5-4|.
TGCGCCAGCAGCCAAGGGATGACCGGGGAGCTGTTTTTT
CASSQGMTGELFF
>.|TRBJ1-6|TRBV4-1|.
TGCGCCAGCAGCCAAGCGGATCAGGCCGCGCCTTCACCCCTCCACTTT
CASSQADQAAPSPLHF
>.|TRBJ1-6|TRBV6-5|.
TGTGCCAGCGGAAATTATAATTCACCCCTCCACTTT
CASGNYNSPLHF
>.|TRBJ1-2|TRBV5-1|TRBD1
TGCGCCAGCAGCTTCGGGGACAGGGTATGGGGCTACACCTTC
CASSFGDRVWGYTF
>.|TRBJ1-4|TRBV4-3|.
TGCGCCAGCAGCCAAGAACAGGAAACTAATGAAAAACTGTTTTTT
CASSQEQETNEKLFF
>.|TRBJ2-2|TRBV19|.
TGTGCCAGTAGTATAATCCTCGGTAACACCGGGGAGCTGTTTTTT
CASSIILGNTGELFF
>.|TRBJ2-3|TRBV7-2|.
TGTGCCAGCAGCTTAGGAGCGAGCACAGATACGCAGTATTTT
CASSLGASTDTQYF
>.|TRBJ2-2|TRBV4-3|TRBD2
TGCGCCAGCAGTCCTGGGGGAGCGGGGGGGCCGGACACCGGGGAGCTGTTTTTT
CASSPGGAGGPDTGELFF
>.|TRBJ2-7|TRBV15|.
TGTGCCACCAGCAGAGATGGGGCTACCTACGAGCAGTACTTC
CATSRDGATYEQYF
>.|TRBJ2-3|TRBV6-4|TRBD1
TGTGCCAGCAGTGATGGACAGGGGGCCGATACGCAGTATTTT
CASSDGQGADTQYF
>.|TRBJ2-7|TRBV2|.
TGTGCCAGCTGCCCAGAGAGTTCCTCCTACGAGCAGTACTTC
CASCPESSSYEQYF
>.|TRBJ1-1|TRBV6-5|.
TGTGCCAGCAGCCGGGGGGTGAGGGGCACTGAAGCTTTCTTT
CASSRGVRGTEAFF
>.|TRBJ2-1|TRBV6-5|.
TGTGCCAGCAGTGTCGGGGGAAGCTCCTACAATGAGCAGTTCTTC
CASSVGGSSYNEQFF
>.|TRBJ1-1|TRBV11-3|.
TGTGCCAGCAAGAGGGGCAACACTGAAGCTTTCTTT
CASKRGNTEAFF
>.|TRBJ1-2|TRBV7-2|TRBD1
TGTGCCAGCAGCTTAGTTTTTTCCGGGGCGGGACAGGGCTATGGCTACACCTTC
CASSLVFSGAGQGYGYTF
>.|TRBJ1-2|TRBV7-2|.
TGTGCCAGCAGCTCCGGGACGACCAACTATGGCTACACCTTC
CASSSGTTNYGYTF
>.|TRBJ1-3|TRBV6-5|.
TGTGCCAGCAAAAGGACAGAAGACTCTGGAAACACCATATATTTT
CASKRTEDSGNTIYF
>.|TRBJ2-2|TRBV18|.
TGTGCCAGCTCAACAGCGGACGCGAACACCGGGGAGCTGTTTTTT
CASSTADANTGELFF
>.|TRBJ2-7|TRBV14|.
TGTGCCAGCAGCCGGTACTTCGAGCAGTACTTC
CASSRYFEQYF
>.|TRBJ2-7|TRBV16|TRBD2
TGTGCCAGCAGCCAAGCCGCTATGGCGGGAGCGAACTACGAGCAGTACTTC
CASSQAAMAGANYEQYF
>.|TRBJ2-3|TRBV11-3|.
TGTGCCAGCAGCCGGGGGACCGAGGCCACAGATACGCAGTATTTT
CASSRGTEATDTQYF
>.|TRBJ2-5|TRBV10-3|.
TGTGCCGTCAGGGAGGAAGGGGGGCGAGAGACCCAGTACTTC
CAVREEGGRETQYF
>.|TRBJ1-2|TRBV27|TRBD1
TGTGCCAGCAGTCGGGACAGGGTATACGGCTACACCTTC
CASSRDRVYGYTF
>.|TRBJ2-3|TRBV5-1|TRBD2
TGCGCCAGCAGCTTGGCCCCACTAGCGGGGGGGGCAGATACGCAGTATTTT
CASSLAPLAGGADTQYF
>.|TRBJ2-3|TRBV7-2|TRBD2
TGTGCCAGCAGATCTCTAGCGGGATCAGATACGCAGTATTTT
CASRSLAGSDTQYF
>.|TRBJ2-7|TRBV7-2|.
TGTGCCAGCAGCTTAAGTCACGAGCAGTACTTC
CASSLSHEQYF
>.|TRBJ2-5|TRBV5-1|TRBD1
TGCGCCAGCAGCTTGACAGGGGATTATATGGAGACCCAGTACTTC
CASSLTGDYMETQYF
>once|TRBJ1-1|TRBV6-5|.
TGTGCCAGCAGTCCATCGGGGGTGCGTGACACTGAAGCTTTCTTT
CASSPSGVRDTEAFF
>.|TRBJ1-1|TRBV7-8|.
TGTGCCAGCAGCTTACGAGTCAGGAGGAACACTGAAGCTTTCTTT
CASSLRVRRNTEAFF
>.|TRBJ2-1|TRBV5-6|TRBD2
TGTGCCAGCATCCTAGCGGGATGGAACAATGAGCAGTTCTTC
CASILAGWNNEQFF
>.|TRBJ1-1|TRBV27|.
TGTGCCAGCAGTCCTCAGGGAGGGACTGAAGCTTTCTTT
CASSPQGGTEAFF
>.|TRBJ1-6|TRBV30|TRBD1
TGTGCCTGGAGTGGGACAGGGGATTCACCCCTCCACTTT
CAWSGTGDSPLHF
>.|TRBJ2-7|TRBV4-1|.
TGCGCCAGCAGCCAACCCTACCTCGCCTACGAGCAGTACTTC
CASSQPYLAYEQYF
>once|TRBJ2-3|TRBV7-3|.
TGTGCCAGCAGCTTAAGAGGAGGGACCGAGGGGGCAGATACGCAGTATTTT
CASSLRGGTEGADTQYF
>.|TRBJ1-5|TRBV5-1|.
TGCGCCAGCAGCTTGGACGGGGTCGGGGGCAATCAGCCCCAGCATTTT
CASSLDGVGGNQPQHF
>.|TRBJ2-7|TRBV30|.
TGTGCCTGGAGTAGAACAGCTAACTACGAGCAGTACTTC
CAWSRTANYEQYF
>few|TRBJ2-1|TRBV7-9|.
TGTGCCAGCAGCCCACAACACAATGAGCAGTTCTTC
CASSPQHNEQFF
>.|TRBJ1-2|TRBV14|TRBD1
TGTGCCAGCAGCCAAGATCCTGGAACAGGGGGCTATGGCTACACCTTC
CASSQDPGTGGYGYTF
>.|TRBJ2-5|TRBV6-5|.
TGTGCCAGCAGTTACCTTCCTGCCGGTGAGCGGACCCAGTACTTC
CASSYLPAGERTQYF
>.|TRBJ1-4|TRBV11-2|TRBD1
TGTGCCAGCAGCGCGATTAGGACAGGGGAGAGTGAAAAACTGTTTTTT
CASSAIRTGESEKLFF
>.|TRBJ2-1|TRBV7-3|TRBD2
TGTGCCAGCAGCTTAATTCGCCGGGTAGCGGGAGGGCCCGTTGAGCAGTTCTTC
CASSLIRRVAGGPVEQFF
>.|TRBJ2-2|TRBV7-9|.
TGTGCCAGCAGCACAGAGATGAACACCGGGGAGCTGTTTTTT
CASSTEMNTGELFF
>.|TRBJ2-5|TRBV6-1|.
TGTGCCAGCGGCCCCGTTCAAGAGACCCAGTACTTC
CASGPVQETQYF
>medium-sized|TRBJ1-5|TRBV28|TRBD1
TGTGCCAGCAATCGACCGGACAGGAATCAGCCCCAGCATTTT
CASNRPDRNQPQHF
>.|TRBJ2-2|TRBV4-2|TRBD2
TGTGCCAGCAGCCAAGATCGCAGTGTTAGCGGGAGAACCGGGGAGCTGTTTTTT
CASSQDRSVSGRTGELFF
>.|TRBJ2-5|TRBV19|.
TGTGCCAGTAGTATAAGGGGTCAAGAGACCCAGTACTTC
CASSIRGQETQYF
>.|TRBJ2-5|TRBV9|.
TGTGCCAGCAGCGTATCCAGCGGAGTGTACCAAGAGACCCAGTACTTC
CASSVSSGVYQETQYF